Listed below are T cell receptor beta chains from one sample, sequenced in a study of human T cells and chemical hapten exposure. TCRdb re-analysed the RACE reads in MiXCR, keeping a single row per CDR3 protein. The sample carries 300,000 to 450,000 distinct CDR3 sequences, approximately 4.4% recorded once. The sequenced sample was whole blood, obtained in connection with sensitization to the hapten diphenylcyclopropenone (DPC). These receptors were obtained from a woman aged 45-65 years with alopecia areata. Some clones in this sample may be carry-over from other donors' samples. CDR3s include the opening cysteine and the closing phenylalanine or tryptophan.

CDR3aa	v_gene	j_gene	len
CASSLAQGAEKLFF	TRBV7-2	TRBJ1-4	14
CAGGKYSNQPQHF	TRBV6-6	TRBJ1-5	13
CSAQGSEAEAFF	TRBV29-1	TRBJ1-1	12
CASSHPPGGAPDTQYF	TRBV3-1	TRBJ2-3	16
CASSVVSGAHEQYF	TRBV9	TRBJ2-7	14
CASSLDGQPAPQHF	TRBV7-9	TRBJ1-5	14
CASTFRREPDHEQFF	TRBV7-8	TRBJ2-1	15
CASRKGNQPQHF	TRBV2	TRBJ1-5	12
CSARTSDYEQYF	TRBV29-1	TRBJ2-7	12
CASSSPGAPGTEAFF	TRBV6-5	TRBJ1-1	15